A selection of T cell receptor beta chains follows, all from one sample in a study of CD8 T cells in ankylosing spondylitis. TCRdb re-analysed the 5' RACE reads in MiXCR, keeping a single row per CDR3 protein. The table lists around 770,000 distinct CDR3 sequences, 19% of them singletons. Sequencing used blood, either unsorted or a sorted T cell fraction (not recorded which). These TCRs come from a male donor with ankylosing spondylitis. Each CDR3 is given with its conserved first and last residue. A D gene is named only where the DNA matches it firmly. A clone size is listed for some rows: how often the clone was seen (once, few, many), or a class if it is expanded.

TRBJ2-1 - few TRBV7-2 CASSASRRNNEQFF TGTGCCAGCAGCGCTAGTAGGCGGAACAATGAGCAGTTCTTC
TRBJ2-7 TRBD1 few TRBV29-1 CSARFRGSSYEQYF TGCAGCGCCCGGTTCAGGGGGAGCTCCTACGAGCAGTACTTC
TRBJ1-5 - - TRBV12-3/TRBV12-4 CASSGGYQPQHF TGTGCCAGCAGTGGGGGGTATCAGCCCCAGCATTTT
TRBJ2-5 - few TRBV27 CASSPPEGVEETQYF TGTGCCAGCAGTCCCCCCGAAGGGGTGGAAGAGACCCAGTACTTC
TRBJ2-7 - - TRBV12-3/TRBV12-4 CASSFQGKGYEQYF TGTGCCAGCAGTTTCCAGGGTAAGGGCTACGAGCAGTACTTC
TRBJ2-5 - many TRBV10-3 CAIREGKGETQYF TGTGCCATCAGGGAGGGGAAGGGGGAGACCCAGTACTTC
TRBJ2-7 - - TRBV6-5 CASSYSTAKTGEQYF TGTGCCAGCAGTTACTCGACAGCCAAAACCGGGGAGCAGTACTTC
TRBJ2-7 TRBD1 many TRBV20-1 CSARVIDRDRAYEQYF TGCAGTGCTAGAGTGATAGATCGGGACAGGGCTTACGAGCAGTACTTC
TRBJ2-7 TRBD2 few TRBV4-2 CASSQDWTSGYEQYF TGTGCCAGCAGCCAAGATTGGACTAGCGGATACGAGCAGTACTTC
TRBJ2-3 - once TRBV7-2 CASSPTPVKGDTQYF TGTGCCAGCAGCCCGACCCCCGTTAAGGGAGATACGCAGTATTTT
TRBJ2-5 - many TRBV9 CASSSGGASTQYF TGTGCCAGCAGCTCCGGTGGAGCGTCGACCCAGTACTTC
TRBJ1-1 - - TRBV5-1 CASSLEGLGANTEAFF TGCGCCAGCAGCCTGGAAGGGTTGGGAGCGAACACTGAAGCTTTCTTT
TRBJ2-2 TRBD1 - TRBV14 CASSQGPPGQTYTGELFF TGTGCCAGCAGCCAAGGTCCCCCGGGACAGACCTACACCGGGGAGCTGTTTTTT
TRBJ2-7 - - TRBV20-1 CSARGGSHEQYF TGCAGTGCCCGTGGGGGCTCCCACGAGCAGTACTTC
TRBJ2-7 TRBD1 - TRBV2 CASRADRGYEQYF TGTGCCAGCAGGGCGGACAGGGGTTACGAGCAGTACTTC
TRBJ1-1 - once TRBV19 CASSIGRNDPMNTEAFF TGTGCCAGTAGTATTGGGCGGAACGATCCGATGAACACTGAAGCTTTCTTT
TRBJ1-1 TRBD1 - TRBV29-1 CSVEISWGTGGATEAFF TGCAGCGTTGAGATCTCCTGGGGGACAGGGGGGGCCACTGAAGCTTTCTTT
TRBJ1-2 - - TRBV24-1 CATRANGGQYGYTF TGTGCCACCAGGGCGAACGGGGGGCAGTATGGCTACACCTTC
TRBJ2-5 - - TRBV12-3/TRBV12-4 CASSLSGTMGETQYF TGTGCCAGCAGCCTTAGCGGCACCATGGGAGAGACCCAGTACTTC
TRBJ1-1 - many TRBV6-1 CASTPGRGTEAFF TGTGCCAGCACCCCGGGCAGGGGCACTGAAGCTTTCTTT
TRBJ2-7 TRBD2 few TRBV20-1 CSASSSGPGLAGVSYEQYF TGCAGTGCTAGTAGTAGTGGCCCGGGACTAGCGGGAGTCTCCTACGAGCAGTACTTC
TRBJ1-2 - - TRBV6-2/TRBV6-3 CASSYPGQGANYGYTF TGTGCCAGCAGTTACCCCGGACAAGGCGCTAACTATGGCTACACCTTC
TRBJ2-5 - few TRBV5-1 CASSASRGEETQYF TGCGCCAGCAGCGCCTCCAGGGGCGAAGAGACCCAGTACTTC
TRBJ1-3 - - TRBV30 CAWGPSWAGNTIYF TGTGCCTGGGGCCCGAGCTGGGCTGGAAACACCATATATTTT
TRBJ2-7 TRBD2 - TRBV13 CASSSLSGGAHEQYF TGTGCCAGCAGCTCCCTGAGCGGGGGGGCCCACGAGCAGTACTTC
TRBJ1-4 - few TRBV27 CASSLLGPVGAEKLFF TGTGCCAGCAGTTTATTGGGGCCAGTCGGAGCCGAAAAACTGTTTTTT
TRBJ1-5 - few TRBV20-1 CSARAAEGSNQPQHF TGCAGTGCTAGAGCGGCGGAGGGAAGCAATCAGCCCCAGCATTTT
TRBJ2-3 - - TRBV9 CASSGLPGADTQYF TGTGCCAGCAGCGGGCTCCCTGGTGCAGATACGCAGTATTTT
TRBJ2-3 TRBD2 - TRBV2 CASPRVGLAAGVRTDTQYF TGTGCCAGCCCCAGAGTGGGACTAGCGGCCGGGGTGAGGACAGATACGCAGTATTTT
TRBJ2-1 - - TRBV4-2 CASSSDLGGPNEQFF TGTGCCAGCAGTTCCGACCTGGGAGGTCCCAATGAGCAGTTCTTC
TRBJ2-6 - - TRBV21-1 CASSKLPIERGRSGANVLTF TGTGCCAGCAGCAAACTACCGATTGAGAGGGGAAGGTCTGGGGCCAACGTCCTGACTTTC
TRBJ2-5 - few TRBV12-3/TRBV12-4 CASGPWLGETQYF TGTGCCAGCGGGCCCTGGCTTGGAGAGACCCAGTACTTC
TRBJ2-3 - few TRBV28 CATEGTLTDTQYF TGTGCCACTGAGGGGACTCTCACAGATACGCAGTATTTT
TRBJ1-1 - - TRBV12-3/TRBV12-4 CASSLAGRPEAFF TGTGCCAGCAGTTTAGCCGGACGCCCGGAAGCTTTCTTT
TRBJ2-1 - few TRBV2 CASRSGEFNNEQFF TGTGCCAGCAGGTCGGGGGAATTTAACAATGAGCAGTTCTTC
TRBJ1-4 - once TRBV2 CASSDRGDEKLFF TGTGCCAGCAGTGACCGAGGGGATGAAAAACTGTTTTTT
TRBJ2-1 - few TRBV2 CASYQLGNEQFF TGTGCCAGCTATCAACTAGGCAATGAGCAGTTCTTC
TRBJ1-1 - few TRBV13 CASSLGSGETEAFF TGTGCCAGCAGCTTGGGATCAGGGGAGACTGAAGCTTTCTTT
TRBJ2-1 - few TRBV5-1 CASSFNRDYNEQFF TGCGCCAGCAGTTTCAACAGAGATTACAATGAGCAGTTCTTC
TRBJ2-3 TRBD1 many TRBV20-1 CSGPGRGQADTQYF TGCAGTGGTCCGGGAAGGGGGCAGGCAGATACGCAGTATTTT
TRBJ2-7 TRBD1 - TRBV3-1 CASSQGPTGVQYF TGTGCCAGCAGCCAAGGACCGACAGGGGTGCAGTACTTC
TRBJ2-1 TRBD2 few TRBV20-1 CRLAGVNNEQFF TGCAGACTAGCGGGAGTTAACAATGAGCAGTTCTTC